A selection of T cell receptor beta chains follows, all from one sample in a study of shared clonotypes between healthy human individuals. The method was immunoSEQ multiplex PCR; TCRdb's version includes in-frame clones alone and lacks a portion of them. Among 600,000 to 750,000 clones, 72% were seen once, and the ten largest hold around 1.8%. What was sequenced was memory CD4+ T cells sorted from blood. These receptors came from a woman younger than 45 in good health. Both conserved end residues are part of each CDR3. The D gene is left open where the match is weak. Clone size, where shown, is once, few, many, or a class for clones that have expanded.

>TRBV5-1|NA|few|TRBJ2-3
TGCGCCAGCAGATTGGGGCTGGAAATCCCAACAGATACGCAGTATTTT
CASRLGLEIPTDTQYF
>TRBV5-4|NA|NA|TRBJ2-1
TGTGCCAGCAGCTTCCCGCTCGGCCCTGAGCAGTTCTTC
CASSFPLGPEQFF
>TRBV7-9|NA|NA|TRBJ1-1
TGTGCCAGCGCCCAGGGGTCCGTCGACACTGAAGCTTTCTTT
CASAQGSVDTEAFF
>TRBV5-4|TRBD2|NA|TRBJ2-1
TGTGCCAGCAGCTTTGGAACGATAGCGGGAGTAAATGAGCAGTTCTTC
CASSFGTIAGVNEQFF
>TRBV14|TRBD2|NA|TRBJ2-1
TGTGCCAGCAGCTCGTGGACTAGCGGGGTCTACAATGAGCAGTTCTTC
CASSSWTSGVYNEQFF
>TRBV5-1|TRBD1|NA|TRBJ2-2
TGCGCCAGCAGCTTGGTGGGACAGGGGGCCGGGGAGCTGTTTTTT
CASSLVGQGAGELFF
>TRBV7-9|NA|NA|TRBJ2-7
TGTGCCAGCAGCTTAGAGCAGTACTTC
CASSLEQYF
>TRBV11-2|NA|NA|TRBJ1-1
TGTGCCAGCAGCCCAAGGCGGGCGGGTACTGAAGCTTTCTTT
CASSPRRAGTEAFF
>TRBV28|NA|once|TRBJ1-5
TGTGCCAGCAGTTTTTCGGGGGCGGGTCAGCCCCAGCATTTT
CASSFSGAGQPQHF
>TRBV4-1|NA|NA|TRBJ2-7
TGCGCCAGCAGCCAAGCGGGGACCTACGAGCAGTACTTC
CASSQAGTYEQYF
>TRBV7-6|TRBD1|NA|TRBJ2-3
TGTGCCAGCAGCCGAACGGGACAGGGTGGCACAGATACGCAGTATTTT
CASSRTGQGGTDTQYF
>TRBV7-3|NA|NA|TRBJ1-1
TGTGCCAGCAGCACCGGGAACCCGGGGGGAGGTACTGAAGCTTTCTTT
CASSTGNPGGGTEAFF
>TRBV28|NA|NA|TRBJ2-2
TGTGCCAGCAGTTTAATTCGGCCACGCAACACCGGGGAGCTGTTTTTT
CASSLIRPRNTGELFF
>TRBV10-3|TRBD1|NA|TRBJ2-7
TGTGCCATCAGACCCGGGACAGGGCTTGGCGAGCAGTACTTC
CAIRPGTGLGEQYF
>TRBV2|TRBD1|NA|TRBJ1-5
TGTGCCAGCAGTCTAGGGACAGGCCATCAGCCCCAGCATTTT
CASSLGTGHQPQHF
>TRBV7-9|TRBD2|NA|TRBJ2-7
TGTGCCAGCAGCCTTAGACTAGCGGGTTACGAGCAGTACTTC
CASSLRLAGYEQYF
>TRBV6-5|NA|NA|TRBJ2-3
TGTGCCAGCCTCGGGGGTAGCACAGATACGCAGTATTTT
CASLGGSTDTQYF
>TRBV28|NA|NA|TRBJ2-5
TGTGCCAGCAGCCTTAATGGAGGGGGCAGGGAGACCCAGTACTTC
CASSLNGGGRETQYF
>TRBV7-2|NA|few|TRBJ1-3
TGTGCCAGCAGCTCGAACGCACTGATCTCTGGAAACACCATATATTTT
CASSSNALISGNTIYF
>TRBV19|NA|NA|TRBJ1-5
TGTGCCAGTAGTGTAGGCAATCAGCCCCAGCATTTT
CASSVGNQPQHF